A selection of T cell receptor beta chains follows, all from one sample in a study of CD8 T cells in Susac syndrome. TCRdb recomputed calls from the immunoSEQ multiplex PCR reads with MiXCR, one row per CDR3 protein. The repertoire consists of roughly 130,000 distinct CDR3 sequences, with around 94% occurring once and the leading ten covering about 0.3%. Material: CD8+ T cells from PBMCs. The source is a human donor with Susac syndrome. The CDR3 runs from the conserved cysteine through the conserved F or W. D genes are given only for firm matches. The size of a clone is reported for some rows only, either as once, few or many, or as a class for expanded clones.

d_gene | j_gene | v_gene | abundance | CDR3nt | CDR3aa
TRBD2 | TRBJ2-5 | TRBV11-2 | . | TGTGCCAGCAGCTTAGATCGAAGGCTTGCGGGGGAGGGAGAGACCCAGTACTTC | CASSLDRRLAGEGETQYF
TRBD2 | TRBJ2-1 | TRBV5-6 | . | TGTGCCAGCAGCCCGGGCCTAGCGGGGCCGAATGAGCAGTTCTTC | CASSPGLAGPNEQFF
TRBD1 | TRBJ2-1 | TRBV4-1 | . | TGCGCCAGCAGCCAAGTGGACAGGCCCTACAATGAGCAGTTCTTC | CASSQVDRPYNEQFF
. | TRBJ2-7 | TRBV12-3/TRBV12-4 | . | TGTGCCAGCAGCCCTACAGTCCCCGAGCAGTACTTC | CASSPTVPEQYF
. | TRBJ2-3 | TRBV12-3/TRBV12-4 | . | TGTGCCAGCAGAGACGGGCCCACAGATACGCAGTATTTT | CASRDGPTDTQYF
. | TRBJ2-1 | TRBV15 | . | TGTGCCACCAGCAGAGCACCAGACCTTCTCAATGAGCAGTTCTTC | CATSRAPDLLNEQFF
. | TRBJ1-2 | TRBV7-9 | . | TGTGCCAGCAGCTTAGCGGGTTTAGGGTATGGCTACACCTTC | CASSLAGLGYGYTF
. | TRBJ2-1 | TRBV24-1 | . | TGTGCCACCAGTGGATCGGGGGAAGCTCATATCGGGCCTTACAATGAGCAGTTCTTC | CATSGSGEAHIGPYNEQFF
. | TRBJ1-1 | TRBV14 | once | TGTGCCAGCAAGGAATGGCCGAACACTGAAGCTTTCTTT | CASKEWPNTEAFF
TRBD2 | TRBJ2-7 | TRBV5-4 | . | TGTGCCAGCAGCTTGGAGGAGCGGGGGGCCTACGAGCAGTACTTC | CASSLEERGAYEQYF
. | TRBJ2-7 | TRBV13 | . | TGTGCCAGCAGCTTTCAGGCCACCTACGAGCAGTACTTC | CASSFQATYEQYF
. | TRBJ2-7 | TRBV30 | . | TGTGCCTGGAATAAAGAACAGGCCAGCTCCTACGAGCAGTACTTC | CAWNKEQASSYEQYF
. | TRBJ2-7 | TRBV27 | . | TGTGCCAGCAACCGGGACCCAGGGGGGGAGCAGTACTTC | CASNRDPGGEQYF